This T cell receptor beta chain was observed in a study of response to subunit inactivated influenza vaccine. Study results and caveats: Each seasonal flu vaccination may recruit only limited new T cells, authors suggested.

Germline loops: CDR1 DFQATT, CDR2 SNEGSKA (reference sequence). The germline V and J ends were trimmed by 0 bases and 5 bases, with 7 bases remaining between them. The CDR3 runs to 12 residues. TCRdb processed the RT-PCR reads anew with MiXCR; each CDR3 protein has one entry. In the table there are 500,000 or so distinct CDR3 sequences, 16% of which are singletons. This clonotype is a singleton in its sample. Its matching antigen is unknown. The sample in question was CD4+ T cells sorted from PBMCs, obtained 23 to 25 months after vaccination. The receptor's source is a man aged 50 to 75 who received an inactivated influenza vaccine. The chain links TRBV20-1 to TRBJ2-5; no firm D call. As DNA, the CDR3 is TGCAGTGCTAGAGAGGATCGGGAGACCCAGTACTTC. It codes for CSAREDRETQYF.